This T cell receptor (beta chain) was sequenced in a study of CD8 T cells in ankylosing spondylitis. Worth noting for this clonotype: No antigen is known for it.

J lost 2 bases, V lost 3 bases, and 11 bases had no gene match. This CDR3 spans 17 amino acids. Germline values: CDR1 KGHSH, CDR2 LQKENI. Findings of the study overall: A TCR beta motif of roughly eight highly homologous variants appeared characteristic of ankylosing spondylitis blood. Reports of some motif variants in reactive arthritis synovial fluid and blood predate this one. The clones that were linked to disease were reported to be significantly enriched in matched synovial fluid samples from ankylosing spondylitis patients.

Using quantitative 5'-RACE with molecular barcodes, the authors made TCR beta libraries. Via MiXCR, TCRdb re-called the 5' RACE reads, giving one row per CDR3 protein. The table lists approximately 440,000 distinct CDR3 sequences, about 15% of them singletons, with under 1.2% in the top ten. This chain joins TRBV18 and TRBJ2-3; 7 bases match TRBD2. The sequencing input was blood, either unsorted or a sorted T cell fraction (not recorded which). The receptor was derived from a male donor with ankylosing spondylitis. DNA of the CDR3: TGTGCCAGCTCACCGGCGTGGGCTAGCGGCCTCACAGATACGCAGTATTTT. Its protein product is CASSPAWASGLTDTQYF.